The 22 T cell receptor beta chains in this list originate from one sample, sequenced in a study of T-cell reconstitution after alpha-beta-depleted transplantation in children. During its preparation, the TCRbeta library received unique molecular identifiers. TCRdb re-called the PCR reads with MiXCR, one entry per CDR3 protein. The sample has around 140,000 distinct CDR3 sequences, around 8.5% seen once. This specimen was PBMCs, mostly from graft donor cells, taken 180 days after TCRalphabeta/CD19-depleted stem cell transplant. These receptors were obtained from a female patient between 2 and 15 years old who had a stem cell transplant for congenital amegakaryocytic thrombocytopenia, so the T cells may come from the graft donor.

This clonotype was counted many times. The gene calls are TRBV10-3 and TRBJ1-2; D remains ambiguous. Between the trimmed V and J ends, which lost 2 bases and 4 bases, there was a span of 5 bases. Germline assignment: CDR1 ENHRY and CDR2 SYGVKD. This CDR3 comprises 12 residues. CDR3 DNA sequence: TGTGCCATCAGTGAGCGCCCCTATGGCTACACCTTC. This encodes CAISERPYGYTF.

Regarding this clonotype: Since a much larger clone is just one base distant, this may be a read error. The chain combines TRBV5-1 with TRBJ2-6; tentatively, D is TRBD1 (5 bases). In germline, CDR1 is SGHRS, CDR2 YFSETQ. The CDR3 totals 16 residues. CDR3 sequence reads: CASSPLASPGANGLTF. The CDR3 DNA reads TGCGCCAGCAGCCCTTTGGCGTCCCCTGGGGCCAACGGCCTGACTTTC.

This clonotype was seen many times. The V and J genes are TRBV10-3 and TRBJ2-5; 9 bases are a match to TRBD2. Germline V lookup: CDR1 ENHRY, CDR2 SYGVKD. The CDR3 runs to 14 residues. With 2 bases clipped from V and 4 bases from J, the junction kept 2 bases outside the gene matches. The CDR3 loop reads CAISEAGGGETQYF. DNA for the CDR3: TGTGCCATCAGTGAGGCGGGAGGGGGAGAGACCCAGTACTTC.

In nucleotides, the CDR3 is TGCAGTGCTGATACTAGCGGGACGTTGGGGGATGAGCAGTTCTTC. It translates to CSADTSGTLGDEQFF. The genes are TRBV20-1 and TRBJ2-1; 10 nucleotides align to TRBD2. CDR1 is DFQATT and CDR2 is SNEGSKA in the germline V gene (reference sequence). Losses at the gene ends were 5 bases for V and 8 bases for J; bases not matched to a gene: 12. This CDR3 is built from 15 residues.

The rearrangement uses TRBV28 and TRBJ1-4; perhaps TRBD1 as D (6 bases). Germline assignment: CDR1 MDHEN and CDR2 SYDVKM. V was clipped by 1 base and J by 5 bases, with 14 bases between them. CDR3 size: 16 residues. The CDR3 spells CASSLSGGWGNEKLFF. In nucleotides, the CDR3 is TGTGCCAGCAGTTTATCGGGGGGCTGGGGCAATGAAAAACTGTTTTTT.

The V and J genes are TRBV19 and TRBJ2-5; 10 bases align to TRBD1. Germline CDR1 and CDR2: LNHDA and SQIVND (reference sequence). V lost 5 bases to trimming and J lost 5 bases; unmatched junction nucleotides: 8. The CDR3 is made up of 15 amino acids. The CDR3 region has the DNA TGTGCCAGTAGTCCCCGGACAGGGGGAGGTGAGACCCAGTACTTC. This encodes CASSPRTGGGETQYF.

The DNA for the CDR3 is TGTGCCATGAGCGCCGGGATACCCTCCTACGAGCAGTACTTC. Encoded protein: CAMSAGIPSYEQYF. V is TRBV21-1 and J is TRBJ2-7; the table names TRBD1, a call not compared with the DNA. TRBV21-1 is shown as a pseudogene. The CDR3 runs 14 residues.

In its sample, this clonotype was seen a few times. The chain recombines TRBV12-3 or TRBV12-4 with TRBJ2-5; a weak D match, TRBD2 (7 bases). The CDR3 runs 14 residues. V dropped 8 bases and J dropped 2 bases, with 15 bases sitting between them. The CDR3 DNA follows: TGTGCCAGCCCGAAACAGGGACTACAAGAGACCCAGTACTTC. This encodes CASPKQGLQETQYF.

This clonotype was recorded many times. The CDR3 spells CASRGTGDNQPQHF. In DNA form, the CDR3 reads TGTGCCAGTCGTGGGACAGGGGACAATCAGCCCCAGCATTTT. V gene TRBV19 combines with J gene TRBJ1-5; 10 nucleotides match TRBD1. Losses at the gene ends were 8 bases for V and 3 bases for J; bases not matched to a gene: 4. The CDR3 is 14 amino acids. In germline, CDR1 is LNHDA, CDR2 SQIVND (reference sequence).

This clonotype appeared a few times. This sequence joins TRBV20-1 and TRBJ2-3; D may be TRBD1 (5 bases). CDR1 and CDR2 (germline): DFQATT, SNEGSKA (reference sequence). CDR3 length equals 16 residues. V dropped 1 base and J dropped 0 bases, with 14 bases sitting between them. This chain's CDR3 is CSARGLSGWSTDTQYF. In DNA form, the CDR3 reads TGCAGTGCTAGAGGTCTATCAGGGTGGAGCACAGATACGCAGTATTTT.

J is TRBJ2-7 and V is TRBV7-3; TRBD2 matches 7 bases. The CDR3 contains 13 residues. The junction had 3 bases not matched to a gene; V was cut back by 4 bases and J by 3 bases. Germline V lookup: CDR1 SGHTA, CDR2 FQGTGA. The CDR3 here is CASSSAGVYEQYF. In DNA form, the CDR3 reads TGTGCCAGCAGCTCTGCGGGGGTCTACGAGCAGTACTTC.

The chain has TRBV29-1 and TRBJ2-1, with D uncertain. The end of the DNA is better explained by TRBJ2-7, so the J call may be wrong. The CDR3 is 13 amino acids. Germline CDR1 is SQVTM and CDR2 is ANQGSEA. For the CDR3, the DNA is TGCAGCGTCATAAACAGTGGCTCCTACGAGCAGTACTTC. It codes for CSVINSGSYEQYF.

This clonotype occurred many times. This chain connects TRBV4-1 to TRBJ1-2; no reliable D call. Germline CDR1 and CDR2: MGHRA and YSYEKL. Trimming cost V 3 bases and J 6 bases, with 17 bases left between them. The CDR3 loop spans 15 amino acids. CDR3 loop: CASSHFFPGGHGYTF. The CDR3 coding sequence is TGCGCCAGCAGCCATTTTTTTCCGGGAGGCCATGGCTACACCTTC.

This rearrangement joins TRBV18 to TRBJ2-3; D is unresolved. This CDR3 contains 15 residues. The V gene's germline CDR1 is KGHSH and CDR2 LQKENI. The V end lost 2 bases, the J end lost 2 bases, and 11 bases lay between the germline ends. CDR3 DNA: TGTGCCAGCTCACCAAAGTGGGAAAACACAGATACGCAGTATTTT. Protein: CASSPKWENTDTQYF. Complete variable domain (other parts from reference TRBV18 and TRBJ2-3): NAGVMQNPRHLVRRRGQEARLRCSPMKGHSHVYWYRQLPEEGLKFMVYLQKENIIDESGMPKERFSAEFPKEGPSILRIQQVVRGDSAAYFCASSPKWENTDTQYFGPGTRLTVL.

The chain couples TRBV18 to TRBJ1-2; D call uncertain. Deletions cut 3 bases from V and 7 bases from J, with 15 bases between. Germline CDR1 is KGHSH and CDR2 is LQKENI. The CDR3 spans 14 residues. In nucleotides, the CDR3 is TGTGCCAGCTCACCGTTTGATCATATAATTGGCTACACCTTC. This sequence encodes CASSPFDHIIGYTF.

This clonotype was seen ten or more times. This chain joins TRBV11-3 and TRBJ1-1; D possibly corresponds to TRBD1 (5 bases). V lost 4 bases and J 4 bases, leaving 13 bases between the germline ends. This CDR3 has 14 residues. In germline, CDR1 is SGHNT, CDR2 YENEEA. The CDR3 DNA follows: TGTGCCAGCAGCTCGGGAGGGGTATCCACTGAAGCTTTCTTT. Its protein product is CASSSGGVSTEAFF.

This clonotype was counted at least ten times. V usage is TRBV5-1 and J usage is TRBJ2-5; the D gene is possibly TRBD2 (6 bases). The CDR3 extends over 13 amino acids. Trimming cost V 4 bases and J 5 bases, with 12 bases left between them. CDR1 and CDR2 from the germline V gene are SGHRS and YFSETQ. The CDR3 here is CASSNLLAETQYF. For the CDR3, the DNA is TGCGCCAGCAGCAACCTTCTAGCGGAGACCCAGTACTTC.

CDR3 protein: CASTAGTGGNTIYF. CDR3 nucleotides: TGTGCCAGCACCGCCGGGACAGGGGGAAACACCATATATTTT. The chain has TRBV11-2 and TRBJ1-3; 9 nucleotides match TRBD1. CDR3 length: 14 residues. The ends lost 7 bases at V and 4 bases at J; junction bases unmatched: 5. The germline gives CDR1 SGHAT, CDR2 FQNNGV.

The DNA of the CDR3 is TGCGCCAGCAGCCCGGGGGAAACTGGAAACACCATATATTTT. It specifies CASSPGETGNTIYF. The chain has TRBV5-1 and TRBJ1-3; D is perhaps TRBD1 (5 bases). The germline V gene encodes CDR1 SGHRS and CDR2 YFSETQ. The CDR3 spans 14 residues. The germline V and J ends were trimmed by 4 bases and 2 bases, with 10 bases remaining between them.

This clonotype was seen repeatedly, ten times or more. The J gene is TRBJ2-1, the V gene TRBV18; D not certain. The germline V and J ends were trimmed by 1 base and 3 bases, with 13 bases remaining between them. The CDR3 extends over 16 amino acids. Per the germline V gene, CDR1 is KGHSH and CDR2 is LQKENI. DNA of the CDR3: TGTGCCAGCTCACCACGAAATGCGATTGGCTACAATGAGCAGTTCTTC. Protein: CASSPRNAIGYNEQFF.

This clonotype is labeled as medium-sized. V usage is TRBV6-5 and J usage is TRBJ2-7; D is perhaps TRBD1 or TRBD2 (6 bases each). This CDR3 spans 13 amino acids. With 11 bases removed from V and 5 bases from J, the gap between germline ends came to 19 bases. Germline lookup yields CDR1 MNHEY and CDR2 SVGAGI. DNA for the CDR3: TGTGCCGCCTCCCGAGGGGGGATAGACGAGCAGTACTTC. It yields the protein CAASRGGIDEQYF.

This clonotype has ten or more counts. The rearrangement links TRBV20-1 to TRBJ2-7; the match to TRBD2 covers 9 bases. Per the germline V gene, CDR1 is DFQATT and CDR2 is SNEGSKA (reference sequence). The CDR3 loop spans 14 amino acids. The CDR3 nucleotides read TGCAGCTCGAAACTAGCGGGTAAAAGGGACGAGCAGTACTTC. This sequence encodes CSSKLAGKRDEQYF.